Below, 26 T cell receptor beta chains from the same sample are listed, as sequenced in a study of blood T cell repertoires in COVID-19. Some clones are missing from TCRdb's copy, which holds only in-frame ones; the method was immunoSEQ multiplex PCR. The data hold about 240,000 clones, with roughly 90% observed a single time. Source material: peripheral blood. The receptors come from a man aged 55 to 70 with acute or convalescent COVID-19.

Turning to this clone: This sample includes further DNA sequences coding for the same CDR3. The V call is TRBV28, the J call TRBJ1-2, with D possibly TRBD1 on 6 matching bases. This CDR3 is built from 13 residues. Germline CDR1 reads MDHEN; CDR2 reads SYDVKM. Trimming pared 5 bases from V and 2 bases from J, leaving 9 bases between. The CDR3 nucleotides read TGTGCCAGCAGTACAGGGACCAACTATGGCTACACCTTC. Translated, it gives CASSTGTNYGYTF.

V is TRBV6-5 and J is TRBJ2-7, with 8 bases aligning to TRBD1. There are 13 residues in the CDR3. V lost 8 bases and J lost 2; bases outside the gene matches: 5. Looked up from germline, CDR1 is MNHEY and CDR2 is SVGAGI. CDR3 bases: TGTGCCAGCCGTCGGGACAGGCCCTACGAGCAGTACTTC. Translation: CASRRDRPYEQYF.

The chain links TRBV7-9 to TRBJ2-1; TRBD1 agrees at 7 bases. Germline-derived CDR1 and CDR2 are SEHNR and FQNEAQ (reference sequence). The CDR3 loop spans 13 amino acids. J gave up 10 bases and V 1 base, and 4 bases lay outside the gene matches. The CDR3 spells CASSLEGAGEQFF. The CDR3 DNA reads as TGTGCCAGCAGCTTAGAGGGGGCTGGCGAGCAGTTCTTC.

The gene calls are TRBV12-5 and TRBJ2-5, with 14 positions matching TRBD2. This CDR3 has 17 amino acids. The germline V gene encodes CDR1 LGHNT and CDR2 FRNRAP. Unmatched junction bases numbered 8, after V lost 4 bases and J lost 4 bases. CDR3 sequence: CASGWGTSGSLRETQYF. Here the CDR3 DNA reads TGTGCTAGTGGTTGGGGGACTAGCGGGAGTTTAAGAGAGACCCAGTACTTC.

A word on this clone: In the same sample, other DNA sequences code for this CDR3. The V call is TRBV18, the J call TRBJ2-3, with TRBD2 identical over 9 bases. V was clipped by 1 base and J by 0 bases; unmatched bases: 2. The CDR3 has 16 amino acids. CDR1 and CDR2 (germline): KGHSH, LQKENI. CDR3 protein: CASSPRTSGSTDTQYF. The DNA for the CDR3 is TGTGCCAGCTCACCACGCACTAGCGGGAGCACAGATACGCAGTATTTT.

With regard to this clone: Other DNA variants within this sample encode the same CDR3. The chain uses TRBV12-3 or TRBV12-4 and TRBJ2-6; D not resolved. Deletions cut 6 bases from V and 4 bases from J, with 7 bases between. The CDR3 totals 13 residues. CDR3 nucleotide sequence: TGTGCCAGCAGCCCTACGGGGGCCAACGTCCTGACTTTC. This sequence encodes CASSPTGANVLTF.

J is TRBJ1-5 and V is TRBV6-4, with a weak D call TRBD1 (6 bases). Germline lookup yields CDR1 MRHNA and CDR2 SNTAGT. The length of the CDR3 is 15 residues. V lost 6 bases to trimming and J lost 7 bases, with 19 bases between them. The CDR3 sequence is CASSPEAGAMQPQHF. The CDR3 DNA reads TGTGCCAGCAGCCCTGAGGCAGGGGCGATGCAGCCCCAGCATTTT.

This chain links TRBV19 with TRBJ2-3; 12 nucleotides align to TRBD2. CDR1 is LNHDA, CDR2 SQIVND, per germline (reference sequence). The CDR3 runs to 18 residues. The V gene end was trimmed by 3 bases and the J gene end by 6 bases; junction bases not matched to a gene: 13. CDR3 DNA sequence: TGTGCCAGTAGTATTACTAGCGGGAGGATTAAGCTAGGTGATACGCAGTATTTT. This sequence encodes CASSITSGRIKLGDTQYF.

This chain links TRBV7-3 with TRBJ1-1, with 7 bases aligning to TRBD1. The CDR3 covers 13 residues. Germline assignment: CDR1 SGHTA and CDR2 FQGTGA. The junction had 6 bases not matched to a gene; V was cut back by 5 bases and J by 6 bases. CDR3 nucleotides: TGTGCCAGCAGCCAGGGGGGAGGAGCTGAAGCTTTCTTT. Encoded protein: CASSQGGGAEAFF.

This chain joins TRBV2 and TRBJ1-1; D ambiguous. CDR1 and CDR2 from the germline V gene are SNHLY and FYNNEI. The CDR3 covers 13 residues. V lost 2 bases to trimming and J lost 5 bases, with 9 bases between them. The CDR3 reads CASSENGPTEAFF. For the CDR3, the DNA is TGTGCCAGCAGTGAAAACGGTCCAACTGAAGCTTTCTTT.

This chain joins TRBV19 and TRBJ2-2; 14 nucleotides match TRBD2. Trimming cost V 8 bases and J 0 bases; bases outside gene matches: 5. There are 17 residues in the CDR3. Germline V lookup: CDR1 LNHDA, CDR2 SQIVND (reference sequence). DNA of the CDR3: TGTGCCAGTGGATCGGGACTAGCGGGGGCGAACACCGGGGAGCTGTTTTTT. Translating it yields CASGSGLAGANTGELFF. The full variable domain, in which reference TRBV19 and TRBJ2-2 provide the parts outside the CDR3, is DGGITQSPKYLFRKEGQNVTLSCEQNLNHDAMYWYRQDPGQGLRLIYYSQIVNDFQKGDIAEGYSVSREKKESFPLTVTSAQKNPTAFYLCASGSGLAGANTGELFFGEGSRLTVL.

J is TRBJ2-7 and V is TRBV11-2, with a possible D match to TRBD1 (6 bases). V was cut by 0 bases and J by 2 bases, with 17 bases left in between. CDR1 SGHAT and CDR2 FQNNGV come from the germline V gene. The CDR3 loop spans 17 amino acids. The DNA for the CDR3 is TGTGCCAGCAGCTTAGATGATCTCCCGGACAGCCCCTACGAGCAGTACTTC. Translating it yields CASSLDDLPDSPYEQYF.

The chain recombines TRBV6-1 with TRBJ1-6, with 7 bases aligning to TRBD1. This CDR3 has 15 residues. CDR1 and CDR2 from the germline V gene are MNHNS and SASEGT. After removal of 2 bases from V and 10 bases from J, the junction contained 8 bases not matched to a gene. The CDR3 DNA reads as TGTGCCAGCAGTGAAAGACAGGGCACCGAATCACCCCTCCACTTT. Protein product: CASSERQGTESPLHF.

This clone occurred many times. The V and J genes are TRBV4-3 and TRBJ1-3, with D maybe TRBD1 (5 bases). V lost 2 bases and J lost 1, with 12 bases in between. The length of the CDR3 is 16 residues. Germline values: CDR1 LGHNA, CDR2 YSLEER. CDR3 region: CASSQQGPTSGNTIYF. In nucleotides, the CDR3 is TGCGCCAGCAGCCAACAGGGCCCTACGTCTGGAAACACCATATATTTT.

The chain recombines TRBV6-4 with TRBJ2-3; TRBD2 matches at 7 bases. The CDR3 has 13 amino acids. V lost 4 bases and J lost 7; bases outside the gene matches: 5. Germline V gene data show CDR1 as MRHNA and CDR2 as SNTAGT. The DNA for the CDR3 is TGTGCCAGCAGTGTTAAGCGGGATCATACGCAGTATTTT. It is translated as CASSVKRDHTQYF.

The chain uses TRBV4-2 and TRBJ2-2; the match to TRBD1 covers 7 bases. The V gene end was trimmed by 5 bases and the J gene end by 5 bases; junction bases not matched to a gene: 8. Looked up from germline, CDR1 is LGHNA and CDR2 is YNFKEQ. CDR3 size: 15 residues. The CDR3 bases are TGTGCCAGCAGCACCCGGGACAGAGGAACCGGGGAGCTGTTTTTT. Translating gives CASSTRDRGTGELFF.

V usage is TRBV6-6 and J usage is TRBJ2-7; maybe TRBD1 (6 bases). Trimming stripped 6 bases from V and 2 bases from J, with 17 bases between. The germline CDR1 and CDR2 sequences are MNHNY and SVGAGI (reference sequence). CDR3 length equals 15 residues. The CDR3: CASSSTGHRAYEQYF. CDR3 coding DNA: TGTGCCAGCAGCTCTACAGGGCACCGGGCCTACGAGCAGTACTTC.

This clone has only a few counts. V usage is TRBV7-8 and J usage is TRBJ2-7; 9 nucleotides line up with TRBD1. The length of the CDR3 is 16 residues. Germline CDR1 is SGHVS and CDR2 is FQNEAQ. Losses at the gene ends were 5 bases for V and 3 bases for J; bases not matched to a gene: 11. Here the CDR3 reads CASSPSSGTGFYEQYF. As DNA, the CDR3 is TGTGCCAGCAGCCCATCAAGTGGGACAGGGTTCTACGAGCAGTACTTC.

This clone was seen a few times. V gene TRBV7-6 combines with J gene TRBJ2-1; maybe TRBD2 (5 bases). In germline, CDR1 is SGHVS, CDR2 FNYEAQ. This CDR3 contains 15 residues. Trimming stripped 0 bases from V and 9 bases from J, with 15 bases between. This chain's CDR3 is CASSLASVLLSEQFF. CDR3 DNA sequence: TGTGCCAGCAGCTTAGCTAGCGTTCTCCTTAGTGAGCAGTTCTTC.

The rearrangement uses TRBV10-3 and TRBJ2-2; 7 bases are shared with TRBD2. Germline values: CDR1 ENHRY, CDR2 SYGVKD. This CDR3 contains 13 residues. With V trimmed by 6 bases and J by 6 bases, 4 bases remained unmatched. CDR3 in amino acids: CAISDGLAGELFF. The CDR3 DNA reads as TGTGCCATCAGCGACGGACTAGCCGGGGAGCTGTTTTTT.

This rearrangement joins TRBV15 to TRBJ1-1; D may be TRBD1 (5 bases). Germline CDR1 is LNHNV and CDR2 is YYDKDF (reference sequence). CDR3 size: 14 residues. The V gene lost 6 bases and the J gene lost 4 bases, with 15 bases spanning the gap. CDR3 in DNA: TGTGCCACCAGAGACCGGGGGGAGGGCACTGAAGCTTTCTTT. It yields the protein CATRDRGEGTEAFF.

The V call is TRBV7-9, the J call TRBJ2-7; maybe TRBD2 (5 bases). The V end lost 2 bases, the J end lost 7 bases, and 12 bases lay between the germline ends. The CDR3 runs 13 residues. CDR1 and CDR2 (germline): SEHNR, FQNEAQ (reference sequence). The CDR3 DNA reads TGTGCCAGCAGCTTACTAACGGGAAGGGAGCAGTACTTC. This gives the protein CASSLLTGREQYF. The entire variable domain, with the rest obtained from reference TRBV7-9 and TRBJ2-7, is as follows: DTGVSQNPRHKITKRGQNVTFRCDPISEHNRLYWYRQTLGQGPEFLTYFQNEAQLEKSRLLSDRFSAERPKGSFSTLEIQRTEQGDSAMYLCASSLLTGREQYFGPGTRLTVT.

The J gene is TRBJ2-1, the V gene TRBV7-9; possible D gene TRBD1, 5 bases. Germline assignment: CDR1 SEHNR and CDR2 FQNEAQ (reference sequence). The CDR3 runs to 15 residues. V gave up 0 bases and J gave up 8 bases, with 14 bases separating them. The CDR3: CASSLALGLGDEQFF. CDR3 nucleotide sequence: TGTGCCAGCAGCTTAGCTTTGGGTCTAGGGGATGAGCAGTTCTTC.

This clone was seen only a few times. V is TRBV21-1 and J is TRBJ1-1; no check of the table's D call, TRBD1, against the DNA was made. TRBV21-1 is labeled a pseudogene. There are 19 residues in the CDR3. The chain's CDR3 is CASSKGGRQGSDVNTEAFF. CDR3 coding DNA: TGTGCCAGCAGCAAAGGCGGTCGACAGGGATCGGATGTAAACACTGAAGCTTTCTTT.

The genes are TRBV28 and TRBJ1-5; maybe TRBD1 (5 bases). Per germline, CDR1 MDHEN and CDR2 SYDVKM. The CDR3 spans 19 residues. Trimming removed 5 bases at V and 3 bases at J, with 26 bases between. The CDR3 bases are TGTGCCAGCAGTCCGGGGGACGTTATTCTCGGACACCTCAATCAGCCCCAGCATTTT. This gives the protein CASSPGDVILGHLNQPQHF.

This clone was recorded once. The gene calls are TRBV29-1 and TRBJ2-2, with D perhaps matching TRBD2 (5 bases). The V gene's germline CDR1 is SQVTM and CDR2 ANQGSEA. This CDR3 is 13 amino acids long. V lost 6 bases, J lost 6 bases, and 14 bases lay in between. The CDR3 protein is CSVSREAAGELFF. The CDR3 coding sequence is TGCAGCGTCTCGAGGGAAGCGGCCGGGGAGCTGTTTTTT.